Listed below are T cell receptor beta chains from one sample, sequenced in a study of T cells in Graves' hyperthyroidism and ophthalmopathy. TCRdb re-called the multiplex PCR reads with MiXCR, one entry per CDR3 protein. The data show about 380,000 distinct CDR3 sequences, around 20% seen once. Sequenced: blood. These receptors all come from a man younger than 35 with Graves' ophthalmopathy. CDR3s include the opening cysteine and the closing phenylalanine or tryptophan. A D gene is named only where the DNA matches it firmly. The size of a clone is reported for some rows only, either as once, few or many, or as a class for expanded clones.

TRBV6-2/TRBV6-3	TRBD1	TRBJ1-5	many	TGTGCCAGCAGTTACGGGGGACAGTATAGCAATCAGCCCCAGCATTTT	CASSYGGQYSNQPQHF
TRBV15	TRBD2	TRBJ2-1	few	TGTGCCACCAGCAGAGTTAAAGCGGGGGGACCAGCTTACAATGAGCAGTTCTTC	CATSRVKAGGPAYNEQFF
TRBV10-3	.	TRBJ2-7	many	TGTGCCATCAGTGGGGGCCGCGACACCTTCTACGAGCAGTACTTC	CAISGGRDTFYEQYF
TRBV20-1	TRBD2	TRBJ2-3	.	TGCAGTGCTCGGAAGGCTAGCGGGGGATCAGATACGCAGTATTTT	CSARKASGGSDTQYF
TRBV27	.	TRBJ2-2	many	TGTGCCAGCAGTTTAGGGGTCAGCTACACCGGGGAGCTGTTTTTT	CASSLGVSYTGELFF
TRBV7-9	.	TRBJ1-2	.	TGTGCCAGCAGCTTAGCGTACCGGAACGCTGGCTACACCTTC	CASSLAYRNAGYTF
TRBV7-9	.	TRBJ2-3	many	TGTGCCAGCAGCTTAGTAGAGTCTAGCACAGATACGCAGTATTTT	CASSLVESSTDTQYF
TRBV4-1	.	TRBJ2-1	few	TGCGCCAGCAGCCAAGCCCAGGGACTGGGCGACAATGAGCAGTTCTTC	CASSQAQGLGDNEQFF
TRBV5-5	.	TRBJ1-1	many	TGTGCCAGCAGTTCGGGGGGCCCGGGCACTGAAGCTTTCTTT	CASSSGGPGTEAFF
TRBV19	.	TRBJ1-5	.	TGTGCCAGTTCTAAACTGGACAATCAGCCCCAGCATTTT	CASSKLDNQPQHF
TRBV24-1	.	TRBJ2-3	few	TGTCTCCAGGGGTTCACAGATACGCAGTATTTT	CLQGFTDTQYF
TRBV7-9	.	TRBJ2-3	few	TGTGCCAGCAGCTTATGGGCCGGACCCACAGATACGCAGTATTTT	CASSLWAGPTDTQYF
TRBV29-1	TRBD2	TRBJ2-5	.	TGCAGCGTTGAATTAGGGCTAGCGGGGGGGCAGACCCAGCACTTC	CSVELGLAGGQTQHF
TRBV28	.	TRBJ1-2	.	TGTGCCAGCAGTTTATATGGGGGCGAGGAGCGTGGGTATGGCTACACCTTC	CASSLYGGEERGYGYTF
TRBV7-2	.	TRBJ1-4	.	TGTGCCAGCAGCTTATTTAATGAAAAACTGTTTTTT	CASSLFNEKLFF
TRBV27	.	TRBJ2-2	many	TGTGCCAGCAGTCCCAGCTCCTACAGGGCCACCGGGGAGCTGTTTTTT	CASSPSSYRATGELFF
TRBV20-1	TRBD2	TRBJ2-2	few	TGCAGTGCTAGAGCGGGGGGTCTCACCGGGGAGCTGTTTTTT	CSARAGGLTGELFF
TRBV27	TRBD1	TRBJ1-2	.	TGTGCCAGCAGTTTATCCCAGGGGGCCGGTGGCTACACCTTC	CASSLSQGAGGYTF
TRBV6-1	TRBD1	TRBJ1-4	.	TGTGCCAGCAGTCAAGCCGGGACAGGGGACGAAAAACTGTTTTTT	CASSQAGTGDEKLFF
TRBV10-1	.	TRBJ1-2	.	TGCGCCAGCAGTGATGAACCCAGCTATGGCTACACCTTC	CASSDEPSYGYTF
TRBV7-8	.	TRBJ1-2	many	TGTGCCAGCAGCTTAGTATTTTGGGACGGGTTAACCTTC	CASSLVFWDGLTF
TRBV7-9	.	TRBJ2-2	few	TGTGCCAGCAGTTGGACAGTCACCGGGGAGCTGTTTTTT	CASSWTVTGELFF
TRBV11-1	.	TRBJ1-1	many	TGTGCCAGCAGCTTATCTGGTAGGGCTTTCTTT	CASSLSGRAFF
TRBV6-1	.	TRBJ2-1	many	TGTGCCAGCAGTGAGGAGTCTAGCCCATACAATGAGCAGTTCTTC	CASSEESSPYNEQFF